This entry lists 25 T cell receptor beta chains sequenced from one sample in a study of shared clonotypes between healthy human individuals. Sequencing was performed with immunoSEQ multiplex PCR; in TCRdb, only in-frame clones are kept and a portion is missing. The data hold 700,000 or so clones, with 72% observed a single time. The sample was memory CD4+ T cells sorted from blood. Subset given: CD45RA-negative fraction. The origin of the receptors is a woman under 40 in good health.

CDR3 coding DNA: TGCAGCGTAGTCCCTAGCGGGATGGGATCACGGACAGATACGCAGTATTTT. This gives the protein CSVVPSGMGSRTDTQYF. The rearrangement joins TRBV29-1 to TRBJ2-3; 9 bases align to TRBD2. CDR1 and CDR2 from the germline V gene are SQVTM and ANQGSEA. Germline trimming cut 6 bases from V and 3 bases from J; bases unmatched to any gene: 16. The CDR3 has 17 residues.

The CDR3 DNA reads as TGTGCCAGTAGTATCCGGGAGCTAGCCAAAAACATTCAGTACTTC. Protein product: CASSIRELAKNIQYF. The V and J genes are TRBV19 and TRBJ2-4; a possible D gene is TRBD2 (6 bases). Germline-derived CDR1 and CDR2 are LNHDA and SQIVND (reference sequence). V was cut by 3 bases and J by 0 bases, with 9 bases left in between. CDR3 length: 15 amino acids.

This clone was detected only a few times. CDR3 loop: CASSVEGPGNTIYF. In DNA, the CDR3 is TGTGCCAGCAGTGTTGAGGGGCCTGGAAACACCATATATTTT. The genes are TRBV2 and TRBJ1-3, with a weak D call TRBD1 (5 bases). The V and J ends lost 4 bases and 2 bases respectively, with 9 bases between them. Germline loops: CDR1 SNHLY, CDR2 FYNNEI. The CDR3 spans 14 residues. Looking up the rest from reference TRBV2 and TRBJ1-3 gives the full variable domain: EPEVTQTPSHQVTQMGQEVILRCVPISNHLYFYWYRQILGQKVEFLVSFYNNEISEKSEIFDDQFSVERPDGSNFTLKIRSTKLEDSAMYFCASSVEGPGNTIYFGEGSWLTVV.

This clone was counted a few times. This chain joins TRBV7-9 and TRBJ2-6; TRBD1 might be the D (6 bases). Germline assignment: CDR1 SEHNR and CDR2 FQNEAQ (reference sequence). V was shortened by 11 bases and J by 0 bases, with 8 bases between the two germline ends. The CDR3 runs to 13 residues. CDR3 bases: TGTGCCCTAGGGGGCTCTGGGGCCAACGTCCTGACTTTC. Translation gives CALGGSGANVLTF.

In its sample, this clone was seen a few times. The chain links TRBV6-1 to TRBJ1-2; 7 bases map to TRBD1. Germline trimming cut 2 bases from V and 8 bases from J; bases unmatched to any gene: 14. The CDR3 sequence is 16 residues long. CDR1 is MNHNS, CDR2 SASEGT, per germline. CDR3 sequence (DNA): TGTGCCAGCAGTGAAATGGCAGGACAGGAAGGAGGGGGCTACACCTTC. It specifies CASSEMAGQEGGGYTF.

V usage is TRBV5-4 and J usage is TRBJ2-2, with 9 bases identical to TRBD1. The junction had 5 bases not matched to a gene; V was cut back by 2 bases and J by 3 bases. From germline, CDR1 is SGHNT and CDR2 YYREEE (reference sequence). This CDR3 comprises 16 residues. CDR3 sequence: CASSFNRGLDTGELFF. Written as DNA, the CDR3 is TGTGCCAGCAGCTTTAACAGGGGGCTGGACACCGGGGAGCTGTTTTTT. Using reference TRBV5-4 and TRBJ2-2 for the parts outside the CDR3, the full variable domain is ETGVTQSPTHLIKTRGQQVTLRCSSQSGHNTVSWYQQALGQGPQFIFQYYREEENGRGNFPPRFSGLQFPNYSSELNVNALELDDSALYLCASSFNRGLDTGELFFGEGSRLTVL.

The chain carries TRBV6-1 and TRBJ2-3; weak D call: TRBD1 (5 bases). The ends were cut back, 4 bases at V and 0 bases at J, with 11 bases in the middle. The CDR3 is 15 amino acids. Germline CDR1 MNHNS, CDR2 SASEGT. The CDR3 loop reads CASSGRQPSTDTQYF. For the CDR3, the DNA is TGTGCCAGCAGTGGACGACAGCCTAGCACAGATACGCAGTATTTT.

CDR3 DNA: TGTGCCAGCAGCGCTCTTTCCACCGGGGAGCTGTTTTTT. It specifies CASSALSTGELFF. This chain uses TRBV9 with TRBJ2-2; D uncertain. The V end was cut by 3 bases, the J end by 4 bases, with 7 bases between. The germline V gene has CDR1 SGDLS and CDR2 YYNGEE. CDR3 length: 13 residues.

This chain connects TRBV30 to TRBJ1-3; 7 positions agree with TRBD1. The V gene end was trimmed by 4 bases and the J gene end by 3 bases; junction bases not matched to a gene: 6. CDR1 GTSNPN and CDR2 SVGIG come from the germline V gene (reference sequence). CDR3 size: 14 residues. CDR3 protein: CAWNPGGFGNTIYF. CDR3 bases: TGTGCCTGGAATCCAGGGGGTTTTGGAAACACCATATATTTT.

The J gene is TRBJ1-3, the V gene TRBV7-3, with D tentatively TRBD1 (5 bases). CDR1 is SGHTA and CDR2 is FQGTGA in the germline V gene. V lost 1 base, J lost 2 bases, and 12 bases lay in between. The CDR3 has 16 amino acids. The CDR3 protein is CASSLIGPGTGNTIYF. The CDR3 region has the DNA TGTGCCAGCAGCTTAATCGGTCCAGGGACTGGAAACACCATATATTTT.

This chain uses TRBV27 with TRBJ2-3, with TRBD2 identical over 8 bases. The V and J ends lost 6 bases and 1 base, in that order; junction bases with no gene match: 3. This CDR3 is 14 amino acids long. Per the germline V gene, CDR1 is MNHEY and CDR2 is SMNVEV (reference sequence). CDR3 sequence: CASRLAVRTDTQYF. Here the CDR3 DNA reads TGTGCCAGCAGACTAGCGGTCCGCACAGATACGCAGTATTTT.

This chain links TRBV11-2 with TRBJ1-3; no reliable D call. Germline loops: CDR1 SGHAT, CDR2 FQNNGV. This CDR3 spans 13 amino acids. V lost 4 bases to trimming and J lost 9 bases, with 13 bases between them. Written as DNA, the CDR3 is TGTGCCAGCAGCTCGGGCCTCGAGACCACCATATATTTT. Protein: CASSSGLETTIYF.

This clone was counted between two and nine times. The chain is built from TRBV9 and TRBJ1-3; no firm D call. This CDR3 region has 15 residues. Trimming took off 1 base at V and 3 bases at J, with 11 bases between the two ends. CDR1 is SGDLS and CDR2 is YYNGEE in the germline V gene. CDR3 sequence reads: CASSVTGRSGNTIYF. For the CDR3, the DNA is TGTGCCAGCAGCGTAACCGGGAGGAGTGGAAACACCATATATTTT.

The chain recombines TRBV19 with TRBJ2-1; possibly TRBD2 for D (5 bases). The CDR3 length is 15 residues. The V and J ends lost 5 bases and 2 bases respectively, with 13 bases between them. CDR1 is LNHDA, CDR2 SQIVND, per germline (reference sequence). CDR3 sequence reads: CASSERRTPYNEQFF. The CDR3, as DNA: TGTGCCAGTAGTGAGCGGAGGACCCCCTACAATGAGCAGTTCTTC.

CDR3: CASSLAASTEAFF. For the CDR3, the DNA is TGTGCCAGTAGTCTGGCGGCTAGCACTGAAGCTTTCTTT. The V call is TRBV19, the J call TRBJ1-1; D is unclear. This CDR3 has 13 residues. Germline CDR1 LNHDA, CDR2 SQIVND (reference sequence). V lost 5 bases and J 4 bases, leaving 11 bases between the germline ends.

The chain is built from TRBV5-1 and TRBJ1-1, with 7 bases identical to TRBD1. The CDR3 sequence is 13 residues long. V shed 2 bases, J shed 5 bases, and the junction held 3 bases outside the gene matches. Germline V gene sequence: CDR1 SGHRS, CDR2 YFSETQ. The CDR3 here is CASSLQGRTEAFF. The CDR3 DNA reads TGCGCCAGCAGCTTACAGGGGAGGACTGAAGCTTTCTTT.

The chain combines TRBV5-4 with TRBJ2-3, with TRBD2 matching over 11 bases. Germline CDR1 is SGHNT and CDR2 is YYREEE (reference sequence). V was pared by 4 bases and J by 8 bases, with 12 bases of the junction left unmatched. The CDR3 extends over 16 amino acids. In DNA form, the CDR3 reads TGTGCCAGCAGCCCTGGAGGGTTAGCGGGAGGGTCTACGCAGTATTTT. The encoded protein is CASSPGGLAGGSTQYF.

A word on this clone: The sample holds other DNA sequences that translate to the same CDR3. The chain combines TRBV4-1 with TRBJ1-5, with D possibly being TRBD1 (5 bases). The CDR3 sequence is 15 residues long. Germline-derived CDR1 and CDR2 are MGHRA and YSYEKL. V was pared by 0 bases and J by 2 bases, with 8 bases between. The CDR3 loop is CASSQEGTGNQPQHF. CDR3 DNA: TGCGCCAGCAGCCAAGAGGGGACTGGCAATCAGCCCCAGCATTTT.

The sample holds one count of this clone. The rearrangement links TRBV28 to TRBJ1-2; D is ambiguous. The germline CDR1 and CDR2 sequences are MDHEN and SYDVKM. This CDR3 has 12 residues. Trimming took off 2 bases at V and 6 bases at J, with 7 bases between the two ends. CDR3 nucleotides: TGTGCCAGCAGTTTAGGATTGAATGGCTACACCTTC. This sequence encodes CASSLGLNGYTF.

This clone was seen a single time. The chain uses TRBV6-4 and TRBJ2-3, with D tentatively TRBD2 (6 bases). Trimming took off 5 bases at V and 5 bases at J, with 17 bases between the two ends. Germline assignment: CDR1 MRHNA and CDR2 SNTAGT. The CDR3 has 15 residues. The CDR3 nucleotides are TGTGCCAGCAGTAGAACCGGGACTTGGGGAGATACGCAGTATTTT. Translation: CASSRTGTWGDTQYF.

This clone was seen a handful of times. One end of the junction is discordant with germline, which a read error may explain. The rearrangement uses TRBV28 and TRBJ1-2, with D unclear. CDR1 is MDHEN, CDR2 SYDVKM, per germline. The CDR3 is made up of 10 amino acids. CDR3 sequence: CASYNNGYTF. Here the CDR3 DNA reads TGTGCCAGCTATAACAATGGCTACACCTTC.

The J gene is TRBJ1-1, the V gene TRBV9; weak D call: TRBD1 (6 bases). The CDR3 runs 13 residues. Germline V CDR1 and CDR2: SGDLS, YYNGEE. Trimming removed 0 bases at V and 10 bases at J, with 13 bases between. Here the CDR3 reads CASSVDSGARAFF. CDR3 sequence (DNA): TGTGCCAGCAGCGTAGACTCGGGGGCGCGAGCTTTCTTT.

This clone was seen a single time. The chain links TRBV7-3 to TRBJ2-1, with D perhaps matching TRBD2 (5 bases). This CDR3 is 15 amino acids long. Germline V gene lookup returns CDR1 SGHTA and CDR2 FQGTGA. Trimming removed 5 bases at V and 6 bases at J, with 17 bases between. The CDR3 region has the DNA TGTGCCAGCAGCATCCTCGGGGTGGCGACCAATGAGCAGTTCTTC. Translation: CASSILGVATNEQFF.

This clone was detected only a few times. The gene calls are TRBV7-2 and TRBJ2-1; 13 bases agree with TRBD2. This CDR3 is 16 amino acids long. Trimming cost V 0 bases and J 8 bases; bases outside gene matches: 4. Germline CDR1 SGHTA, CDR2 FQGNSA. The DNA of the CDR3 is TGTGCCAGCAGCTTAGCGGGGACTAGCGGGATGGATGAGCAGTTCTTC. It specifies CASSLAGTSGMDEQFF.

This chain links TRBV19 with TRBJ2-3, with D perhaps TRBD1 or TRBD2 (5 bases each). This CDR3 has 16 residues. With 4 bases removed from V and 2 bases from J, the gap between germline ends came to 16 bases. Germline V lookup: CDR1 LNHDA, CDR2 SQIVND (reference sequence). CDR3 DNA sequence: TGTGCCAGTAGTACCTACCGGGACCCCGACACAGATACGCAGTATTTT. Translating gives CASSTYRDPDTDTQYF. Filled out from reference TRBV19 and TRBJ2-3, the complete variable domain reads DGGITQSPKYLFRKEGQNVTLSCEQNLNHDAMYWYRQDPGQGLRLIYYSQIVNDFQKGDIAEGYSVSREKKESFPLTVTSAQKNPTAFYLCASSTYRDPDTDTQYFGPGTRLTVL.